The 21 T cell receptor beta chains below were found in one sample sequenced in a study of blood T cell repertoires in COVID-19. TCRdb keeps only in-frame clones here, not all; method: immunoSEQ multiplex PCR. The sample includes a few hundred thousand clones, about 90% seen only once; the top ten take approximately 2.9%. Sequencing was performed on PBMCs or T cells enriched from blood (not recorded which). The receptors shown here come from a woman aged 45 to 65 who had been exposed to COVID-19.

The chain has TRBV28 and TRBJ1-5, with D possibly TRBD1 on 5 matching bases. Germline CDR1 MDHEN, CDR2 SYDVKM. Deletions cut 5 bases from V and 0 bases from J, with 20 bases between. The CDR3 spans 18 residues. This CDR3 is CASSLPAAGKYSNQPQHF. The CDR3 DNA is TGTGCCAGCAGTCTCCCCGCGGCAGGGAAATATAGCAATCAGCCCCAGCATTTT.

The genes are TRBV12-3 or TRBV12-4 and TRBJ1-2; 8 positions agree with TRBD1. The ends lost 4 bases at V and 9 bases at J; junction bases unmatched: 7. The CDR3 runs 13 residues. CDR3 protein: CASSSRQGLRYTF. The DNA for the CDR3 is TGTGCCAGCAGTTCCCGACAGGGGTTGCGCTACACCTTC.

The chain combines TRBV10-3 with TRBJ1-1; possible D gene TRBD1, 6 bases. Germline CDR1 ENHRY, CDR2 SYGVKD. V was trimmed by 6 bases and J by 4 bases, leaving 12 bases between them. The CDR3 has 13 residues. The CDR3 nucleotides read TGTGCCATCAGGGGACAAGAGGGCACTGAAGCTTTCTTT. The encoded protein is CAIRGQEGTEAFF.

The V call is TRBV28, the J call TRBJ2-7; TRBD1 aligns across 7 bases. Losses at the gene ends were 8 bases for V and 6 bases for J; bases not matched to a gene: 7. The CDR3 loop spans 12 amino acids. Germline CDR1 is MDHEN and CDR2 is SYDVKM. CDR3 amino acids: CASCVHRGEQYF. DNA of the CDR3: TGTGCCAGCTGCGTCCACAGGGGCGAGCAGTACTTC.

The CDR3 DNA is TGCGCCAGCAGCCTGGGACTAGCGGTAGACAATGAGCAGTTCTTC. Amino acids: CASSLGLAVDNEQFF. The V and J genes are TRBV5-1 and TRBJ2-1; 11 bases agree with TRBD2. The V and J ends lost 4 bases and 5 bases, in that order; junction bases with no gene match: 5. The CDR3 spans 15 residues. Germline V gives CDR1 SGHRS, CDR2 YFSETQ.

The chain combines TRBV28 with TRBJ2-5; 10 nucleotides agree with TRBD2. The junction had 13 bases not matched to a gene; V was cut back by 6 bases and J by 6 bases. Germline V CDR1 and CDR2: MDHEN, SYDVKM. The CDR3 consists of 16 residues. CDR3 sequence reads: CASSRPAGGSLKTQYF. Written as DNA, the CDR3 is TGTGCCAGCAGCCGCCCAGCGGGGGGGTCGTTGAAGACCCAGTACTTC.

The chain combines TRBV27 with TRBJ1-3, with 7 nucleotides matching TRBD1. Germline V CDR1 and CDR2: MNHEY, SMNVEV (reference sequence). The junction had 7 bases not matched to a gene; V was cut back by 6 bases and J by 2 bases. The CDR3 spans 15 residues. The chain's CDR3 is CASSRTQGTGNTIYF. CDR3 nucleotides: TGTGCCAGCAGCCGGACACAGGGGACTGGAAACACCATATATTTT.

J is TRBJ2-2 and V is TRBV25-1; 15 bases match TRBD2. The CDR3 has 16 amino acids. CDR1 and CDR2 from the germline V gene are MGHDK and SYGVNS. The V and J ends lost 6 bases and 4 bases, in that order; junction bases with no gene match: 3. Written as DNA, the CDR3 is TGTGCCAGCAGGACGGGACTAGCGGGGGGCACCGGGGAGCTGTTTTTT. It yields the protein CASRTGLAGGTGELFF.

V usage is TRBV25-1 and J usage is TRBJ2-5, with D perhaps matching TRBD2 (5 bases). The CDR3 is made up of 18 amino acids. V was pared by 6 bases and J by 2 bases, with 25 bases between. In germline, CDR1 is MGHDK, CDR2 SYGVNS. The CDR3 DNA follows: TGTGCCAGCAGAGACGACGGGGTGTGGGATGGGGAACAAGAGACCCAGTACTTC. This codes for CASRDDGVWDGEQETQYF. Full variable domain (outside the CDR3, taken from reference TRBV25-1 and TRBJ2-5): EADIYQTPRYLVIGTGKKITLECSQTMGHDKMYWYQQDPGMELHLIHYSYGVNSTEKGDLSSESTVSRIRTEHFPLTLESARPSHTSQYLCASRDDGVWDGEQETQYFGPGTRLLVL.

This clone was picked up many times. The V and J genes are TRBV7-9 and TRBJ2-1; D gene uncertain. Germline loops: CDR1 SEHNR, CDR2 FQNEAQ (reference sequence). Trimming cost V 1 base and J 9 bases, with 13 bases left between them. CDR3 length: 14 amino acids. CDR3 bases: TGTGCCAGCAGCTTAGAGCTGCCTGTGCGTGAGCAGTTCTTC. This sequence encodes CASSLELPVREQFF. The full variable domain, its missing parts supplied by reference TRBV7-9 and TRBJ2-1, is DTGVSQNPRHKITKRGQNVTFRCDPISEHNRLYWYRQTLGQGPEFLTYFQNEAQLEKSRLLSDRFSAERPKGSFSTLEIQRTEQGDSAMYLCASSLELPVREQFFGPGTRLTVL.

This chain joins TRBV7-9 and TRBJ1-3, with 8 bases fitting TRBD1. This CDR3 region has 17 residues. Trimming removed 2 bases from V and 0 bases from J; junction bases left unmatched: 6. Per germline, CDR1 SEHNR and CDR2 FQNEAQ (reference sequence). The CDR3 here is CASSLWTGTTSGNTIYF. The CDR3 DNA is TGTGCCAGCAGCTTATGGACAGGGACGACCTCTGGAAACACCATATATTTT.

This chain joins TRBV5-5 and TRBJ2-4, with TRBD1 matching over 9 bases. The CDR3 is made up of 15 amino acids. V dropped 5 bases and J dropped 1; count of bases not matched to a gene: 4. CDR1 SGHKS and CDR2 YYEKEE come from the germline V gene (reference sequence). This chain's CDR3 is CASRYGQGAKNIQYF. The CDR3 region has the DNA TGTGCCAGCAGATACGGACAGGGGGCCAAAAACATTCAGTACTTC.

A note on this clone: Other DNA sequences from this sample encode an identical CDR3 as well. The chain is built from TRBV30 and TRBJ1-5; D not certain. The CDR3 length is 14 residues. The germline CDR1 and CDR2 sequences are GTSNPN and SVGIG (reference sequence). Trimming took off 0 bases at V and 7 bases at J, with 13 bases between the two ends. CDR3 nucleotide sequence: TGTGCCTGGAGTGTAAAGGGAGGGAACCAGCCCCAGCATTTT. It translates to CAWSVKGGNQPQHF.

This clone was found once. The V call is TRBV6-4, the J call TRBJ1-6; the match to TRBD1 covers 9 bases. Germline lookup yields CDR1 MRHNA and CDR2 SNTAGT. Losses at the gene ends were 10 bases for V and 9 bases for J; bases not matched to a gene: 13. There are 15 residues in the CDR3. The CDR3 DNA sequence: TGTGCCACCACGGGTTTCGACAGGGGGGTTTCACCCCTCCACTTT. Translation: CATTGFDRGVSPLHF.

V gene TRBV11-2 combines with J gene TRBJ2-3; 9 bases line up with TRBD2. The length of the CDR3 is 15 residues. The ends lost 1 base at V and 7 bases at J; junction bases unmatched: 6. Per the germline V gene, CDR1 is SGHAT and CDR2 is FQNNGV. The CDR3 coding sequence is TGTGCCAGCAGCTTAGGACTAGCGGTAGCTTATACGCAGTATTTT. Amino acid sequence: CASSLGLAVAYTQYF.

The rearrangement uses TRBV19 and TRBJ1-1; tentative D call: TRBD1 (6 bases). Per the germline V gene, CDR1 is LNHDA and CDR2 is SQIVND (reference sequence). V was pared by 6 bases and J by 1 base, with 15 bases between. The CDR3 is 15 amino acids. CDR3 DNA sequence: TGTGCCAGTAGGTCAGGGGCCAGTAGGAACACTGAAGCTTTCTTT. Its protein is CASRSGASRNTEAFF.

V gene TRBV2 combines with J gene TRBJ2-2; tentatively, D is TRBD1 (6 bases). V was trimmed by 7 bases and J by 0 bases, leaving 15 bases between them. Per germline, CDR1 SNHLY and CDR2 FYNNEI. The CDR3 has 16 amino acids. The CDR3 here is CASTSQGHANTGELFF. The CDR3 DNA is TGTGCCAGCACCTCACAGGGTCACGCGAACACCGGGGAGCTGTTTTTT.

V usage is TRBV19 and J usage is TRBJ1-1; 8 bases agree with TRBD1. The J segment lost 5 bases and the V segment lost 5 bases, leaving 10 bases of the junction unmatched. In germline, CDR1 is LNHDA, CDR2 SQIVND (reference sequence). This CDR3 has 15 amino acids. Here the CDR3 DNA reads TGTGCCAGTAGTCCGCAGGGGGCGTTTCGTACTGAAGCTTTCTTT. Translation: CASSPQGAFRTEAFF.

The chain uses TRBV29-1 and TRBJ2-3; TRBD2 might be the D (5 bases). Looked up from germline, CDR1 is SQVTM and CDR2 is ANQGSEA. The CDR3 extends over 13 amino acids. Trimming left V 3 bases short and J 3 bases short, with 10 bases between. CDR3 bases: TGCAGCGTTGATCCGGGGTTTACAGATACGCAGTATTTT. It specifies CSVDPGFTDTQYF.

The chain uses TRBV20-1 and TRBJ1-1; D might be TRBD1 (5 bases). This CDR3 spans 10 amino acids. CDR1 is DFQATT and CDR2 is SNEGSKA in the germline V gene (reference sequence). V was shortened by 4 bases and J by 10 bases, with 10 bases between the two germline ends. CDR3 region: CSATTVRAFF. In DNA form, the CDR3 reads TGCAGTGCTACGACAGTTCGAGCTTTCTTT.

The chain recombines TRBV30 with TRBJ1-1; D may be TRBD1 (6 bases). Per the germline V gene, CDR1 is GTSNPN and CDR2 is SVGIG (reference sequence). V lost 4 bases, J lost 1 base, and 10 bases lay in between. This CDR3 spans 13 amino acids. CDR3 residues: CAWINRANTEAFF. The DNA of the CDR3 is TGTGCCTGGATTAACAGGGCGAACACTGAAGCTTTCTTT.